This T cell receptor (beta chain) derives from a study of vaccination and CD4 T cells after COVID-19. Treatment in this sample: approximately 9-day PBMC culture with coronavirus spike peptide pools or control peptides (ViraFEST assay). Cells were cultured for about ten days, and then CD4+ T cells were isolated by negative selection. With the Oncomine TCR Beta short-read assay, DNA from cultured CD4+ T cells was sequenced. TCRdb re-called the PCR reads through MiXCR, storing one row per CDR3 protein. This sample yields about 13,000 distinct CDR3 sequences, of which roughly 73% are seen a single time; roughly 30% belongs to the top ten. On this clonotype: Antigen specificity is unknown.

This CDR3 contains 16 residues. The V and J ends lost 1 base and 5 bases respectively, with 15 bases between them. Study-level points and caveats: Looking at convalescent patients, a median around 83% of reactive clones were present only post-vaccination.

The sequenced material came from CD4+ T cells from blood, cultured in vitro. The chain uses TRBV12-3 or TRBV12-4 and TRBJ1-5; no definite D call. This receptor was identified in a human donor who had recovered from COVID-19. Here the CDR3 reads CASSLDIGLPYQPQHF. In nucleotides, the CDR3 is TGTGCCAGCAGTTTAGATATCGGATTACCTTATCAGCCCCAGCATTTT.